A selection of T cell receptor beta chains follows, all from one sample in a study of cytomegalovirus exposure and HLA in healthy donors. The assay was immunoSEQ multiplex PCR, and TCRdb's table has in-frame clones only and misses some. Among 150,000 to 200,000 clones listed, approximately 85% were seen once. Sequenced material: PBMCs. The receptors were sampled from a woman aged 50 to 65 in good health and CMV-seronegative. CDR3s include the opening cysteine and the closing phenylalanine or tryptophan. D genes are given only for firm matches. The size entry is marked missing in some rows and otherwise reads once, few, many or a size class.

TGCGCCAGCAGCTATGGGAGGGGGACGGCCTACGAGCAGTACTTC	CASSYGRGTAYEQYF	.	.	TRBV5-1	TRBJ2-7
TGTGCCAGCAGCTCGGACAGGGGGCTAGCCAAAAACATTCAGTACTTC	CASSSDRGLAKNIQYF	.	TRBD1	TRBV7-2	TRBJ2-4
TGTGCCAGCTACCCCCTACGGACTAGCGGGAGCCACGAGCAGTACTTC	CASYPLRTSGSHEQYF	.	TRBD2	TRBV27	TRBJ2-7
TGTGCCAGCAGCGTAAGGGACAGGGGGCTTGACACTGAAGCTTTCTTT	CASSVRDRGLDTEAFF	.	TRBD1	TRBV9	TRBJ1-1
TGTGCCAGCAAGGGGGGGAGCAATCAGCCCCAGCATTTT	CASKGGSNQPQHF	.	.	TRBV6-5	TRBJ1-5
TGTGCCAGCAGTTTTTCTAGGGGGCCTGAAGCTTTCTTT	CASSFSRGPEAFF	.	TRBD1	TRBV27	TRBJ1-1
TGTGCCAGCAGTCCACACACAGGGGGGATAGGAAACACCATATATTTT	CASSPHTGGIGNTIYF	.	TRBD1	TRBV28	TRBJ1-3
TGTGCCAGCAGTTTAACCCACCGGGACTGGTACTACGAGCAGTACTTC	CASSLTHRDWYYEQYF	.	.	TRBV27	TRBJ2-7
TGCGCCAGCAGCCAGCGGCTAGCGGGGATCACCGGGGAGCTGTTTTTT	CASSQRLAGITGELFF	.	TRBD2	TRBV4-1	TRBJ2-2
TGTGCCAGCAGCTTAGATGAGATAAGCAATGAGCAGTTCTTC	CASSLDEISNEQFF	.	.	TRBV11-3	TRBJ2-1
TGTGCCAGCAGTGTGAGGGCCTACAATGAGCAGTTCTTC	CASSVRAYNEQFF	.	.	TRBV25-1	TRBJ2-1
TGTGCCAGCAGTTCGGGGGGAGAGACCCAGTACTTC	CASSSGGETQYF	few	TRBD2	TRBV13	TRBJ2-5
TGTGCCTGGAGTGTTAGGACACTCCAGTTTTCTGGCTACACCTTC	CAWSVRTLQFSGYTF	.	.	TRBV30	TRBJ1-2
TGTGCCAGCAGTTACTGGGGGGGAGAGACCCAGTACTTC	CASSYWGGETQYF	.	TRBD2	TRBV6-6	TRBJ2-5
TGTGCCAGCAGTCCTGGCGGACTAGCGGGAGCGGGTGAGCAGTTCTTC	CASSPGGLAGAGEQFF	.	TRBD2	TRBV4-2	TRBJ2-1
TGTGCCAGCAGTTACTCAACAGGGAAGTGGGAGACCCAGTACTTC	CASSYSTGKWETQYF	.	.	TRBV6-5	TRBJ2-5
TGTGCCAGCAGCCGCGGGGGAGGTGCCTACAATGAGCAGTTCTTC	CASSRGGGAYNEQFF	.	TRBD2	TRBV9	TRBJ2-1
TGTGCCAGTAGCGGGAGGGTTTACAATGAGCAGTTCTTC	CASSGRVYNEQFF	once	TRBD2	TRBV19	TRBJ2-1
TGTGCCAGAACGAGAAGCGGGAGGGCCCCACCCTACGAGCAGTACTTC	CARTRSGRAPPYEQYF	.	TRBD2	TRBV27	TRBJ2-7
TGTGCCAGCAGTACCACAGGAAACTCTGGGGCCAACGTCCTGACTTTC	CASSTTGNSGANVLTF	.	.	TRBV7-9	TRBJ2-6
TGTGCCAGCAGCGCCACGGGACTAGCCTACGAGCAGTACTTC	CASSATGLAYEQYF	.	TRBD2	TRBV9	TRBJ2-7
TGTGCCAGCAGTCAGGACAGGGGCGTAGCTGAGACCCAGTACTTC	CASSQDRGVAETQYF	.	TRBD1	TRBV28	TRBJ2-5
TGTGCCAGCAGCTTAACAAGCGGGAGTTACACCGGGGAGCTGTTTTTT	CASSLTSGSYTGELFF	.	TRBD2	TRBV7-2	TRBJ2-2
TGTGCCAGCAGACCCTGGGGCCAGAACACTGAAGCTTTCTTT	CASRPWGQNTEAFF	.	.	TRBV28	TRBJ1-1
TGTGCCAGCAGCGTAGAGCTAGCGGGAGTCGAGCAGTACTTC	CASSVELAGVEQYF	few	TRBD2	TRBV9	TRBJ2-7
TGTGCCAGCACCCAGGACAGGGGTTCCAATGAGCAGTTCTTC	CASTQDRGSNEQFF	.	TRBD1	TRBV5-4	TRBJ2-1
TGTGCCAGCAGTTTAGCGGCTTCCTACGAGCAGTACTTC	CASSLAASYEQYF	.	.	TRBV27	TRBJ2-7
TGTGCCACCGCAGCCGGACAGGGAACCTCCGAGCAGTACTTC	CATAAGQGTSEQYF	.	TRBD1	TRBV15	TRBJ2-7
TGTGCCAGCAGCGTAGGAAGAGGGAGTGAGCAGTTCTTC	CASSVGRGSEQFF	.	.	TRBV9	TRBJ2-1
TGTGCCAGCAGCGTAGAAGGGAGAGGAGAGACCCAGTACTTC	CASSVEGRGETQYF	.	.	TRBV11-2	TRBJ2-5
TGTGCCAGTTTCAAAGCCCCCGGTGGCGGGGAGCTGTTTTTT	CASFKAPGGGELFF	.	.	TRBV28	TRBJ2-2
TGTGCCAGCAGCTTGGGGCCGAGACATAGGGAGACCCAGTACTTC	CASSLGPRHRETQYF	.	.	TRBV7-9	TRBJ2-5
TGTGCCATCAGCGCCGGCAGGGATGGCACTGAAGCTTTCTTT	CAISAGRDGTEAFF	.	.	TRBV10-3	TRBJ1-1
TGTGCCAGTAGCGACAGGGGTCGAAAACTGTTTTTT	CASSDRGRKLFF	.	TRBD1	TRBV19	TRBJ1-4
TGTGCCAGCAGTTACCAGGGGACAGGGTCGCTCGGGGAGCAGTACTTC	CASSYQGTGSLGEQYF	.	TRBD1	TRBV28	TRBJ2-7
TGTGCCAGCAGCTTGGGACTAGCGGGAGTATACGAGCAGTACTTC	CASSLGLAGVYEQYF	once	TRBD2	TRBV5-8	TRBJ2-7
TGTGCCAGCGGCCTACAGGGCCAGAACACTGAAGCTTTCTTT	CASGLQGQNTEAFF	.	.	TRBV27	TRBJ1-1
TGTGCCAGCAGCTTTATGGGGGGAGACTACGAGCAGTACTTC	CASSFMGGDYEQYF	.	.	TRBV7-2	TRBJ2-7
TGTGCCAGCAGCTCGGAGTGGGGAAACACCATATATTTT	CASSSEWGNTIYF	.	.	TRBV5-5	TRBJ1-3
TGCAGCGTTGCGGACTACGAGCAGTACTTC	CSVADYEQYF	.	.	TRBV29-1	TRBJ2-7
TGTGCCAGCAGTGTAAGAGTGACCGGGACTGAAGCTTTCTTT	CASSVRVTGTEAFF	once	.	TRBV6-1	TRBJ1-1
TGTGCCAGCAGCGCCCGAACTAGCGGGAGAGGGGGTGAGCAGTTCTTC	CASSARTSGRGGEQFF	.	TRBD2	TRBV11-2	TRBJ2-1
TGTGCCTGGAGTTGGCAGGGGGCTAGGAATGAGCAGTTCTTC	CAWSWQGARNEQFF	.	TRBD1	TRBV30	TRBJ2-1
TGTGCCGCAGGGAGGTCAGGCAATCAGCCCCAGCATTTT	CAAGRSGNQPQHF	.	.	TRBV28	TRBJ1-5
TGTGCCAGCAATCCTCAGGGTCTAAGAAGGCAGCCCCAGCATTTT	CASNPQGLRRQPQHF	.	.	TRBV28	TRBJ1-5
TGTGCCAGCAGCGGACTAGCGGGGTGGAACATTCAGTACTTC	CASSGLAGWNIQYF	.	TRBD2	TRBV7-2	TRBJ2-4
TGTGCCAGCAGCTTAAACCGTCGAGCGGGAGTTGGCGGGGAGCTGTTTTTT	CASSLNRRAGVGGELFF	.	TRBD2	TRBV7-3	TRBJ2-2